This entry lists 8 T cell receptor beta chains sequenced from one sample in a study of shared clonotypes between healthy human individuals. CD45RO-negative cells were positively selected for CCR7, leaving out terminally differentiated effector memory CD45RA+ cells. The table came from immunoSEQ multiplex PCR; TCRdb's copy has only in-frame clones and leaves some out. Here the sample spans about 2.2 million clones, approximately 92% being singletons. The sequenced sample was naive CD8+ T cells from PBMCs. Receptors originate from a man between 18 and 35 years old in good health. Some clones in this sample may be carry-over from other donors' samples.

A remark on this clone: The same CDR3 can be traced to other DNA sequences in this sample. This chain joins TRBV5-6 and TRBJ1-5; D might be TRBD1 (5 bases). V was shortened by 0 bases and J by 2 bases, with 6 bases between the two germline ends. Germline values: CDR1 SGHDT, CDR2 YYEEEE. The CDR3 is made up of 14 amino acids. The CDR3 DNA is TGTGCCAGCAGCTTGGGGGGCGGCAATCAGCCCCAGCATTTT. This translates into CASSLGGGNQPQHF.

V and J are TRBV25-1 and TRBJ2-7; D unclear. The CDR3 contains 15 residues. Trimming pared 3 bases from V and 6 bases from J, leaving 18 bases between. The germline V gene encodes CDR1 MGHDK and CDR2 SYGVNS. This CDR3 is CASSDLVAMPGEQYF. CDR3 nucleotide sequence: TGTGCCAGCAGTGATTTGGTCGCTATGCCGGGCGAGCAGTACTTC.

This chain connects TRBV18 to TRBJ2-1, with 7 positions matching TRBD1. From germline, CDR1 is KGHSH and CDR2 LQKENI. J gave up 9 bases and V 7 bases, and 15 bases lay outside the gene matches. The length of the CDR3 is 15 residues. CDR3: CASLRDSPYLSEQFF. The DNA of the CDR3 is TGTGCCAGCTTAAGGGACAGCCCATACCTATCTGAGCAGTTCTTC.

The chain uses TRBV9 and TRBJ1-5; D gene ambiguous. CDR1 and CDR2 (germline): SGDLS, YYNGEE. V lost 4 bases and J 7 bases, leaving 18 bases between the germline ends. The CDR3 runs 15 residues. The CDR3 sequence: CASSPVGGEGQPQHF. CDR3 nucleotide sequence: TGTGCCAGCAGCCCGGTAGGCGGCGAAGGCCAGCCCCAGCATTTT.

The rearrangement uses TRBV5-6 and TRBJ2-7; TRBD2 agrees at 13 bases. Germline V gives CDR1 SGHDT, CDR2 YYEEEE. The CDR3 runs 18 residues. The junction had 8 bases not matched to a gene; V was cut back by 0 bases and J by 2 bases. The CDR3 sequence: CASSLGAGLAGEAYEQYF. The CDR3 DNA sequence: TGTGCCAGCAGCTTGGGCGCCGGACTAGCGGGAGAAGCCTACGAGCAGTACTTC.

This chain uses TRBV27 with TRBJ2-5; 14 bases map to TRBD2. V was pared by 6 bases and J by 2 bases, with 2 bases of the junction left unmatched. Germline V CDR1 and CDR2: MNHEY, SMNVEV (reference sequence). The CDR3 has 15 amino acids. In DNA, the CDR3 is TGTGCCAGCAGCTGGACTAGCGGGAGGCAAGAGACCCAGTACTTC. It codes for CASSWTSGRQETQYF.

V and J are TRBV27 and TRBJ2-7, with TRBD1 matching 10 bases. CDR1 and CDR2 from the germline V gene are MNHEY and SMNVEV (reference sequence). Losses at the gene ends were 3 bases for V and 6 bases for J; bases not matched to a gene: 5. The CDR3 is made up of 14 amino acids. The CDR3 sequence: CASSFDRGRGEQYF. The DNA of the CDR3 is TGTGCCAGCAGTTTCGACAGGGGGCGAGGCGAGCAGTACTTC.

V gene TRBV10-3 combines with J gene TRBJ1-3; 7 bases map to TRBD1. The CDR3 contains 14 residues. Germline V gives CDR1 ENHRY, CDR2 SYGVKD. The V segment lost 3 bases and the J segment 7 bases; nucleotides outside the gene matches: 6. CDR3 coding DNA: TGTGCCATCAGTGACCAGGGGGGAATGAACACCATATATTTT. It is translated as CAISDQGGMNTIYF.